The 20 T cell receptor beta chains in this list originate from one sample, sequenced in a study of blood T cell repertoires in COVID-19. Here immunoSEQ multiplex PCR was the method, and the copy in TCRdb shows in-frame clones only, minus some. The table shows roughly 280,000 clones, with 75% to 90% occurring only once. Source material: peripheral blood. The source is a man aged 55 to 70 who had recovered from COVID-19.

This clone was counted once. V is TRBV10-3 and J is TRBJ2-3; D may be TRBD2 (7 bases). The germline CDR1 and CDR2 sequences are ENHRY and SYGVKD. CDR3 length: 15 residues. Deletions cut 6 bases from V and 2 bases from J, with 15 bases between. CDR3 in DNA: TGTGCCATCAGCGGCGGAGGGGGGGACACAGATACGCAGTATTTT. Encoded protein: CAISGGGGDTDTQYF.

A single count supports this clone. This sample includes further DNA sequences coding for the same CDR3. CDR3 coding DNA: TGTGCCAGCAGTCCAAGACTAGCGGGGGGGTCCTACAATGAGCAGTTCTTC. Protein sequence: CASSPRLAGGSYNEQFF. This rearrangement joins TRBV27 to TRBJ2-1; TRBD2 agrees at 14 bases. With V trimmed by 5 bases and J by 1 base, 4 bases remained unmatched. The CDR3 has 17 residues. CDR1 is MNHEY and CDR2 is SMNVEV in the germline V gene (reference sequence).

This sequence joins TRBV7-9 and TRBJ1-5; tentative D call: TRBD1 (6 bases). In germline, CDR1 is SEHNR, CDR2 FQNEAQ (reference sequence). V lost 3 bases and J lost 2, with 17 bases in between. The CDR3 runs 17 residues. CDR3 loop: CASSFVQGGEGNQPQHF. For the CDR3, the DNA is TGTGCCAGCAGCTTCGTACAGGGAGGGGAGGGCAATCAGCCCCAGCATTTT.

CDR3 protein: CASAQDYNYGYTF. Written as DNA, the CDR3 is TGTGCCAGCGCACAAGACTATAACTATGGCTACACCTTC. The chain carries TRBV2 and TRBJ1-2; D ambiguous. The CDR3 has 13 amino acids. In germline, CDR1 is SNHLY, CDR2 FYNNEI. V was clipped by 8 bases and J by 1 base, with 11 bases between them.

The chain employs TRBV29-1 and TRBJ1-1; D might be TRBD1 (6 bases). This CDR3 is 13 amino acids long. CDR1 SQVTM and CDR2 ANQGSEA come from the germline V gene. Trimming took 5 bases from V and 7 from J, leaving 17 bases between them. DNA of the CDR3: TGCAGCGTTTCGGGGAAACTACAGGGTGAAGCTTTCTTT. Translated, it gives CSVSGKLQGEAFF.

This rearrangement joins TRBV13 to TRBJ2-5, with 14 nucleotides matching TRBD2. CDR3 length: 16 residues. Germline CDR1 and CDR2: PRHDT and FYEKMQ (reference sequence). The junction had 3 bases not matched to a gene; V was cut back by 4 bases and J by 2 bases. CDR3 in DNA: TGTGCCAGCAGCTATAGGACTAGCGGGAGGCAAGAGACCCAGTACTTC. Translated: CASSYRTSGRQETQYF.

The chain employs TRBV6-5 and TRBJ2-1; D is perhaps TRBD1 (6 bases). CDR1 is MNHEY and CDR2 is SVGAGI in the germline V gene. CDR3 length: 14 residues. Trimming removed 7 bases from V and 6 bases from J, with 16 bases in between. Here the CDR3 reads CASMGAAESNEQFF. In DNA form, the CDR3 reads TGTGCCAGCATGGGGGCCGCCGAGAGCAATGAGCAGTTCTTC.

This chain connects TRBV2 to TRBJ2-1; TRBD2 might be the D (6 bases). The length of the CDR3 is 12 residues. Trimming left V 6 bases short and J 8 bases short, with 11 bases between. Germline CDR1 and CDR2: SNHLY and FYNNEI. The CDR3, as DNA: TGTGCCAGCAGCCGGCGGGGTGATGAGCAGTTCTTC. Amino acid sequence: CASSRRGDEQFF. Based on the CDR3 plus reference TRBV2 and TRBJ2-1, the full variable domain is EPEVTQTPSHQVTQMGQEVILRCVPISNHLYFYWYRQILGQKVEFLVSFYNNEISEKSEIFDDQFSVERPDGSNFTLKIRSTKLEDSAMYFCASSRRGDEQFFGPGTRLTVL.

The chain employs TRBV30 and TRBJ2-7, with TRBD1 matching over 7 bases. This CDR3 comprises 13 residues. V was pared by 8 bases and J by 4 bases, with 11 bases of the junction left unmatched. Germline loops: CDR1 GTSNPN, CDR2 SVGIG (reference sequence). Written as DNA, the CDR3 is TGTGCCGGGAACCGGGACAGCAAATACGAGCAGTACTTC. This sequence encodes CAGNRDSKYEQYF.

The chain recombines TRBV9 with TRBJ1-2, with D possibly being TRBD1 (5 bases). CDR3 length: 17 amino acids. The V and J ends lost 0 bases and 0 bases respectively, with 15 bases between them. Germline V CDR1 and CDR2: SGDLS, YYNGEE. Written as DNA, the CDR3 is TGTGCCAGCAGCGTAGGAATTGGGGGGTCTTCTAACTATGGCTACACCTTC. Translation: CASSVGIGGSSNYGYTF.

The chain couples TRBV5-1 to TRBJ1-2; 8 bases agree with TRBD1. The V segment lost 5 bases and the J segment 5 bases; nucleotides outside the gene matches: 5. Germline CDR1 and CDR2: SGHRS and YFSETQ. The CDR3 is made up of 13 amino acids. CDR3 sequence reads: CASSTGGEYGYTF. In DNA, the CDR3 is TGCGCCAGCAGTACAGGGGGGGAATATGGCTACACCTTC.

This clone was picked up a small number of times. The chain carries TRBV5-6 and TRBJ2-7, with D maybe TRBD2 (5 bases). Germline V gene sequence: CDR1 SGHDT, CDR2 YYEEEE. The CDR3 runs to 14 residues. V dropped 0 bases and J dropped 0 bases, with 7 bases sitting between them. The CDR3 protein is CASSLGGSSYEQYF. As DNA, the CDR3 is TGTGCCAGCAGCTTGGGTGGGAGCTCCTACGAGCAGTACTTC. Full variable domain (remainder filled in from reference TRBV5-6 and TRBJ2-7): DAGVTQSPTHLIKTRGQQVTLRCSPKSGHDTVSWYQQALGQGPQFIFQYYEEEERQRGNFPDRFSGHQFPNYSSELNVNALLLGDSALYLCASSLGGSSYEQYFGPGTRLTVT.

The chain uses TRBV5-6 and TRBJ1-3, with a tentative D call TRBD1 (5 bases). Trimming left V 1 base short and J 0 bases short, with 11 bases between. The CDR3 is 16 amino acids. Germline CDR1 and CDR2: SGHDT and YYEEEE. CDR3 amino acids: CASSLWGLSSGNTIYF. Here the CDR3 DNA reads TGTGCCAGCAGCTTGTGGGGCCTGAGCTCTGGAAACACCATATATTTT. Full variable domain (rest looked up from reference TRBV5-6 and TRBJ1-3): DAGVTQSPTHLIKTRGQQVTLRCSPKSGHDTVSWYQQALGQGPQFIFQYYEEEERQRGNFPDRFSGHQFPNYSSELNVNALLLGDSALYLCASSLWGLSSGNTIYFGEGSWLTVV.

The CDR3 loop is CASSMRGRGQPQHF. In DNA form, the CDR3 reads TGTGCCAGTAGTATGCGGGGACGGGGACAGCCCCAGCATTTT. The chain recombines TRBV19 with TRBJ1-5; D is possibly TRBD1 (5 bases). This CDR3 contains 14 residues. Trimming removed 3 bases at V and 7 bases at J, with 13 bases between. CDR1 and CDR2 (germline): LNHDA, SQIVND (reference sequence).

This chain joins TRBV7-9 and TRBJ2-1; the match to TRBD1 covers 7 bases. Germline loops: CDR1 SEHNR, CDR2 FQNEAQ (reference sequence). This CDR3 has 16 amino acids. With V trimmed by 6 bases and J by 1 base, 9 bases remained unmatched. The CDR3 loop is CASSSAGTASYNEQFF. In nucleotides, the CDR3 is TGTGCCAGCAGTTCCGCCGGGACAGCTTCCTACAATGAGCAGTTCTTC.

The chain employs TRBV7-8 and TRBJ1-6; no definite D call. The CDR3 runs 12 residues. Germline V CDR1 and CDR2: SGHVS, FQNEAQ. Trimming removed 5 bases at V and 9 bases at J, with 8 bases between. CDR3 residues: CASSPSTSPLHF. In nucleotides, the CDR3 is TGTGCCAGCAGCCCATCTACTTCACCCCTCCACTTT. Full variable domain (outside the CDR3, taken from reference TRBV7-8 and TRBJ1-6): GAGVSQSPRYKVAKRGQDVALRCDPISGHVSLFWYQQALGQGPEFLTYFQNEAQLDKSGLPSDRFFAERPEGSVSTLKIQRTQQEDSAVYLCASSPSTSPLHFGNGTRLTVT.

CDR3 coding DNA: TGTGCCAGCTCACCATTGCCTAGCGGGAGGGCCGCGTCCTACAATGAGCAGTTCTTC. The encoded protein is CASSPLPSGRAASYNEQFF. V usage is TRBV18 and J usage is TRBJ2-1, with 12 bases identical to TRBD2. V trimming: 2 bases; J trimming: 1 base; junction bases outside the gene matches: 9. This CDR3 contains 19 residues. Looked up from germline, CDR1 is KGHSH and CDR2 is LQKENI.

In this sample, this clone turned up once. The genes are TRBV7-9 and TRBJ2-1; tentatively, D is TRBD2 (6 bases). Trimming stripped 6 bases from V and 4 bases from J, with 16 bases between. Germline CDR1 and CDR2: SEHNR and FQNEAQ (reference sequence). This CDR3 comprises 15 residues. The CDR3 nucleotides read TGTGCCAGCAGGTGGGACTCCTCCTCGTACAATGAGCAGTTCTTC. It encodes CASRWDSSSYNEQFF.

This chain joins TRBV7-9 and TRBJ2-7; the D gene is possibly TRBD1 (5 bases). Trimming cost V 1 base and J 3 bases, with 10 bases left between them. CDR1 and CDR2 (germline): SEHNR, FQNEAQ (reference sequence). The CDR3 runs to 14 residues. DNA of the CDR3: TGTGCCAGCAGCTTAGGGGGCGTAAACTACGAGCAGTACTTC. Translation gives CASSLGGVNYEQYF.

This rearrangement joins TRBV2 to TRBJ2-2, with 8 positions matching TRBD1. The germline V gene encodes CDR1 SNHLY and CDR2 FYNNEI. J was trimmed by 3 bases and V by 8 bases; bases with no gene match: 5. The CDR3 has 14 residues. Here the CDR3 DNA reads TGTGCCAGCGGCAAGACAGGGGACACCGGGGAGCTGTTTTTT. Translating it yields CASGKTGDTGELFF.